The source of this T cell receptor beta chain is a study of shared clonotypes between healthy human individuals. Several immunoSEQ plates held equal portions of the genomic DNA taken from each subset. The method was immunoSEQ multiplex PCR; TCRdb's version includes in-frame clones alone and lacks a portion of them. The sample lists roughly 2.1 million clones; approximately 94% were seen once. Naivety among CD8 cells was defined by CD45RO negativity and positive CCR7 selection, thereby excluding terminally differentiated effector memory CD45RA+ cells. The J segment lost 0 bases and the V segment lost 1 base, leaving 13 bases of the junction unmatched. The V gene's germline CDR1 is SEHNR and CDR2 FQNEAQ (reference sequence). The CDR3 spans 19 residues.

The V gene is TRBV7-9, the J gene TRBJ2-7; 9 bases align to TRBD1. The TCR comes from a young man in good health. Some clones in this sample may be carry-over from other donors' samples. The sample was naive CD8+ T cells from PBMCs. The CDR3 sequence is CASSLGPGQGLSSSYEQYF. The CDR3 DNA reads TGTGCCAGCAGCTTAGGACCGGGACAGGGTTTGTCTAGCTCCTACGAGCAGTACTTC.